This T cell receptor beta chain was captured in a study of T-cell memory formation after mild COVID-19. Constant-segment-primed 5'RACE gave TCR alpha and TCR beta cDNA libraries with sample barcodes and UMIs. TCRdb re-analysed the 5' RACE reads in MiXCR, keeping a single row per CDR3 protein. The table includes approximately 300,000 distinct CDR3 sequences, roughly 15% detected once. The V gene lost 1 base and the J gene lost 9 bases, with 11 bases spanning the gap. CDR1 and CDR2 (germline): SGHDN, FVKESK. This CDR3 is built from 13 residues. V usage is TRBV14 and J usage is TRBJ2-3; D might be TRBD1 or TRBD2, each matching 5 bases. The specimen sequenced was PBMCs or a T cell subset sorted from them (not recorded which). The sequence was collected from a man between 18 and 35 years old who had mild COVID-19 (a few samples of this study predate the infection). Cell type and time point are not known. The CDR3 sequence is CASSQAGQGTQYF. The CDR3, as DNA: TGTGCCAGCAGCCAAGCGGGGCAGGGAACGCAGTATTTT.